This TCR gamma chain was retrieved from a study of gamma-delta chains in newborns, infants, children. The wider study: Microbial exposure reportedly drives polyclonal innate γδ T cell expansion after birth.

CDR3 length: 18 amino acids. CDR1 and CDR2 (germline): GITISATS, ISYDGTV (reference sequence). The V and J ends lost 3 bases and 7 bases, in that order; junction bases with no gene match: 12. This clone was observed a single time. This clone may be a read error of a much larger clone one base away. The sample contains more than one DNA sequence encoding this CDR3. TCRdb redid clone calling on the reads using CATT. The sample has roughly 2,500 gamma-chain clones; roughly a quarter are singletons. The chain has TRGV9 and TRGJP. Sequencing input: blood. The receptor was derived from a child who was a newborn, infant or young child, either healthy, febrile or measles-vaccinated (not recorded which). The CDR3 nucleotides read TGTGCCTTGTGGGAGCCCCGGGGAGTTGAGTTGGGCAAAAAAATCAAGGTATTT. It translates to CALWEPRGVELGKKIKVF.